The sequence of this T cell receptor (beta chain) was determined in a study of cytomegalovirus exposure and HLA in healthy donors (dated by TCRdb to 2015 to 2018). With regard to the full study: An earlier analysis of several hundred of the donors reported 276 Gb of sequence data and some 110 million unique TCR beta sequences obtained from approximately 180 million T cells. Besides the first cohort of roughly 640 subjects, a separate validation cohort made up of 120 different subjects was used. Among about 400 genotyped donors of the cohort, an average of about 220,000 unique TCR beta nucleotide sequences was sequenced per donor, of which about 18% were non-productive. To decide whether each TCR beta V gene segment behaved as functional or pseudogenic, an earlier analysis of fewer than 750 of the donors relied on high-throughput TCR beta sequencing. Typing coverage varied by locus: about 629-630 donors for A, B, C, DRB1 and DQB1; 500 to 550 for DQA1; 600 to 610 for DPA1; about 450 for DPB1. The study was designed to test whether signatures of past pathogen exposure could be identified by cataloging public T cell receptors. Of the 350 to 450 genotyped donors, roughly 85% fell in the genetic ancestry cluster associated with self-reported Caucasian donors. The study combined high-throughput TCR immunosequencing, statistical association of individual TCRs with disease status, and machine learning to predict cytomegalovirus infection status. Alongside the repertoire data, information on donor age, sex, ethnicity and CMV serostatus was compiled. The study used immunosequencing to profile the T cell repertoires of several hundred subjects and linked those repertoires to cytomegalovirus serostatus. Genome-wide SNP genotypes for about 65% of the 666 donors were used in a later genetic analysis, which treated that subset as a discovery cohort. Both class I and class II loci were covered by HLA typing, at four-digit resolution. Because of strong linkage in the cohort, roughly five DR-DQ haplotypes were treated as single units for association and clustering. Around 330 gigabases of sequencing data and roughly 81 million unique TCR sequences made up an early release that covered approximately 620 HLA-typed donors. All discovery cohort repertoires had been generated on a single sequencing platform. In a later analysis, previously published TCR beta repertoires from 550 to 750 donors were re-analyzed and high-resolution HLA genotyping was added so that TCR occurrence patterns could be studied. Rather than using new phenotypic data, the later analysis identified candidate immune exposures from TCR beta sequences and from how often those sequences occurred across donors.

Library preparation employed the immunoSEQ multiplex PCR assay. A mixture of 60 forward primers for TCR Vbeta segments and 13 reverse primers for TCR Jbeta segments was used in the multiplex PCR. The CDR3 region of rearranged TCR beta genes was amplified from genomic DNA with a multiplex PCR assay. On the Illumina HiSeq System, the amplified TCR beta libraries were sequenced as 87-base-pair reads. As for the authors' bioinformatics: A later analysis tallied tens of millions of unique TCR beta chains across the approximately 670 repertoires, and approximately 11 million of those chains were shared by two or more donors. Raw reads were error-corrected and collapsed into unique sequences with a nearest-neighbor algorithm that merged closely related sequences to remove PCR and sequencing errors. Alignment of CDR3 sequences to IMGT reference sequences was used to assign V, D and J gene segments. Each retained sequence needed at least a six-nucleotide match to both a V gene segment and a J gene segment. A rearrangement was called productive if the CDR3 had no stop codons and remained in frame with V and J, and every other rearrangement was called non-productive. Following IMGT convention, CDR3 was defined as the stretch from the second conserved V-encoded cysteine up to the conserved J-encoded phenylalanine. The earlier analysis of about 560 of the donors excluded any sequence lacking an unambiguous match to a single V gene segment. In an earlier analysis of some 590 of the donors, a V segment was called functional when productive rearrangements were above 56.7%, and segregating when the standard deviation between donors exceeded 5%. A statistical classification framework was built for diagnosing cytomegalovirus status from the catalog of TCR beta chain sequences. A later analysis assigned V and J genes by comparing TCR nucleotide sequences with IMGT/GENE-DB human TR gene sequences. In a later analysis, CDR3 sequences and most-parsimonious VDJ recombination scenarios were assigned using the TCRdist pipeline. In a later analysis, every TCR beta chain was defined by the combination of its CDR3 amino acid sequence and its V-gene family, and reads without a unique V-gene family were dropped. A later analysis removed 550 to 650 highly shared, low-generation-probability nucleotide sequences to deal with suspected cross-contamination and a sequencing artifact. A later analysis calculated a clonal expansion index for each public chain from normalized within-repertoire ranks of inferred template counts. In a later analysis, generation probabilities were computed using a VDJ recombination model fitted to out-of-frame rearrangements, and the results were checked against IGoR. Hypergeometric tests were used in a later analysis to score TCR-TCR, TCR-HLA and TCR-CMV co-occurrence, with a repertoire-size bias correction applied to the TCR pairs. False discovery rates were estimated in a later analysis by permuting HLA or CMV assignments 20 times. In a later analysis, co-occurring TCRs were grouped using DBSCAN, with TCRdist sequence similarity added in when clustering inside HLA-allele-positive subsets. Repertoires with fewer than 30,000 or more than 120,000 public chains were left out of co-occurrence clustering, as were about 5 repertoires with anomalous nucleotide sharing. Drawn from immuneACCESS, this table holds only the in-frame rearrangements with V and J called that TCRdb kept. Clones are partly lost; checked studies trace under half to an unresolved V gene and leave the rest unexplained. V and J calls and clone size follow that table, whereas D and trimming were derived from the DNA. The sample table records under 250,000 clones; 80% to 90% of these occur just once. The leading ten clones occupy roughly 0.22% of the sample.

With regard to this clone: Which antigen it targets is not known. No clone much larger than this one lies a single base away; base qualities are absent.

Cut back by 1 base and 0 bases, the V and J ends lie 13 bases apart. From a lookup of the germline V gene, CDR1 and CDR2 are SGHAT and FQNNGV. Reading from cysteine to phenylalanine, the CDR3 counts 16 amino acids. Of all the DNA, just the CDR3 is kept, 48 bases in frame from base 1. Paper-wide results and their limitations: Strong co-occurrence of HLA alleles, especially DR and DQ, made assigning TCR associations to individual alleles difficult. A later analysis associated about 17,000 TCR beta sequences with specific HLA alleles at a false discovery rate of 0.05. The presence/absence analyses assumed that sequencing depth was roughly uniform across donors, and that assumption may not be true. Three of the identified cytomegalovirus-associated TCR beta chains were confirmed in vitro to be specific for cytomegalovirus antigens. A later genetic analysis reported fewer N-insertions in productive TCRs among donors in an Asian-associated ancestry cluster than the roughly 700-donor mean. Several of the top co-occurrence clusters appeared to be linked to parvovirus B19, influenza, CMV and Epstein-Barr virus, according to a later analysis. In a later analysis, most CMV-associated TCR beta chains were found to appear HLA-restricted, with HLA associations seemingly driven largely by CMV exposure. According to the authors, the approach could potentially be generalized to other disease states and immunological phenotypes. Most TCR sequences were seen in very few donors, while some public TCRs were found in many individuals. A later genetic analysis associated a missense DCLRE1C variant with V-gene and J-gene trimming of TCR beta chains, and an independent cohort replicated the association. The study gave a list of 150 to 200 TCR beta chains associated with cytomegalovirus. In both the original and validation cohorts, the classifier was reported to diagnose cytomegalovirus status with high specificity and sensitivity. In an earlier analysis of approximately 590 of the donors, most TCR beta V segments appeared in productive rearrangements about 87% or about 30% of the time, broadly matching IMGT annotations. A further reported finding was that TCR beta sequences accurately predicted the HLA-A and HLA-B alleles for most subjects in the first cohort. Linkage disequilibrium might explain the correlated functional status among segregating V segments, but an unknown experimental factor could not be ruled out. Because HLA typing was unavailable for some donors at each locus, only the typed subset was used in association tests. Immune exposure information for the cohort was limited to CMV serostatus. In a later analysis, HLA-associated TCR beta chains were found to be more clonally expanded and to have lower generation probabilities than equally common non-associated chains. A later analysis found that TCR association rates varied across HLA loci, with DRB1 alleles showing the most associated TCRs and HLA-C alleles the fewest. In this cohort, only TCR beta chains were sequenced, and detectable features were limited by the absence of alpha or paired-chain data. Seventeen rarely observed V segments, including chromosome 9 orphons, were excluded from the earlier analysis of approximately 500 of the donors because counts were too low. Some IMGT-functional V segments, including TRBV6-2 and TRBV6-3, could not be told apart with the 87-base-pair reads, so those segments were excluded. A group of highly shared sequence variants was considered likely to be a technical artifact of the sequencing pipeline.

The cohort was made up of 650 to 700 healthy bone marrow donors. At the time of sampling, all cohort members were nominally healthy, though unrecorded immune exposures were likely present. The donor tested CMV seronegative, placing the donor among the roughly 400 seronegative members of the cohort. A peripheral blood sample was collected from each donor, and TCR beta sequencing was performed on peripheral blood mononuclear cells. Genomic DNA extraction from the blood cell samples was performed with the Qiagen DNeasy Blood Extraction Kit. Sequencing input: PBMCs. The sequence is built from TRBV11-2 and TRBJ2-7; D gene: possibly TRBD1, on 5 matching bases. This TCR was sampled from a girl aged 2 to 10 in good health and CMV-seronegative. The CDR3 protein is CASSLVSDSLSYEQYF. DNA sequence: TGTGCCAGCAGCTTAGTATCCGACAGCCTCTCCTACGAGCAGTACTTC. Here the CDR3 is joined to the reference TRBV11-2 and TRBJ2-7 genes, and the full variable domain is: EAGVAQSPRYKIIEKRQSVAFWCNPISGHATLYWYQQILGQGPKLLIQFQNNGVVDDSQLPKDRFSAERLKGVDSTLKIQPAKLEDSAVYLCASSLVSDSLSYEQYFGPGTRLTVT.